The sequence of this TCR beta chain was determined in a study of CD8+CD57+ T cells in acquired aplastic anemia. Study in general: Sorted CD4+ and CD8+ cells gave a mean 3.2 ug DNA, range 0.2 to 27.4 ug.

At least ten counts were recorded for this clonotype. Genomic DNA acted as the template from which TCR beta VDJ combination and CDR3 sequence profiling were carried out. TCRdb reanalysed the reads using MiXCR and keeps one entry per CDR3 protein. The sample has 180,000 or so distinct CDR3 sequences, around 45% seen once. CDR1 and CDR2 from the germline V gene are SGHRS and YFSETQ. Germline trimming cut 2 bases from V and 2 bases from J; bases unmatched to any gene: 6. The CDR3 totals 15 residues. Sequenced input: sorted CD4+, CD8+, or CD8+CD57+ T cells (not recorded which) from PBMCs. The sequence derives from a human donor in good health. The J gene is TRBJ2-7, the V gene TRBV5-1; TRBD2 matches at 8 bases. The CDR3 sequence is CASSFGGLETYEQYF. DNA for the CDR3: TGCGCCAGCAGCTTCGGGGGACTAGAAACCTACGAGCAGTACTTC.